This TCR beta chain is from a study of T cell repertoires in cytomegalovirus infection. Whole-study context: Both a matching HLA type and CMV infection were indicated by public TCR beta signatures.

Germline V lookup: CDR1 SGHTA, CDR2 FQGNSA. The J segment lost 3 bases and the V segment lost 1 base, leaving 3 bases of the junction unmatched. The CDR3 extends over 15 amino acids. TCRdb passed the reads through MiXCR, listing each CDR3 protein once. The profile shows fewer than 250,000 distinct CDR3 sequences, around 12% of them singletons. This clonotype was seen ten or more times. The chain links TRBV7-2 to TRBJ1-1; 9 bases fit TRBD1. Source material: PBMCs. The origin of this receptor is a human donor in good health (CMV status not recorded). Some clones in this sample may be carry-over from other donors' samples. CDR3 residues: CASSLEGTGYTEAFF. CDR3 DNA: TGTGCCAGCAGCTTAGAAGGGACAGGGTACACTGAAGCTTTCTTT.